This note documents a single T cell receptor (beta chain) sequence. The antigen is unknown. This sample is part of a study of T cell responses to AZD1222 COVID-19 vaccine. Points from the study as a whole: Only a handful of AZD1222 recipients were seropositive at baseline. Clonal diversity was possibly underestimated; the donors were predominantly white British and more often female. Sampling captured repertoires only after the peak T cell response.

From germline, CDR1 is SGHRS and CDR2 YFSETQ. Between the trimmed V and J ends, which lost 0 bases and 3 bases, there was a span of 19 bases. This CDR3 is 17 amino acids long. Measured with immunoSEQ multiplex PCR; TCRdb has only the in-frame clones, and not every one. The table shows under 150,000 clones, with 90% occurring only once. The chain links TRBV5-1 to TRBJ2-7; possibly TRBD1 or TRBD2 for D (5 bases each). The input for sequencing was peripheral blood, taken on day 0 of AZD1222 vaccination. The sequence derives from an adult in good health. The CDR3 sequence is CASSLVAIPGPDYEQYF. The CDR3 coding sequence is TGCGCCAGCAGCTTGGTGGCAATACCGGGACCCGACTACGAGCAGTACTTC.